The rows below give T cell receptor beta chains drawn from one sample of a study of shared clonotypes between healthy human individuals. Assay: immunoSEQ multiplex PCR; the TCRdb copy retains only in-frame clones and omits some. The top ten clones hold 1.5% to 2% of a sample with about 680,000 clones, more than 70% of them seen once. The sample taken for sequencing was memory CD4+ T cells sorted from blood. The receptors here all came from a woman aged 25 to 39 in good health. CDR3s include the opening cysteine and the closing phenylalanine or tryptophan. A D gene is named only where the DNA matches it firmly. Clone size appears in some rows only: once, few, many, or a class for an expanded clone.

clone size	J gene	D gene	V gene	CDR3 protein	CDR3 DNA
NA	TRBJ1-1	NA	TRBV6-5	CASSYTQNTEAFF	TGTGCCAGCAGTTATACACAGAACACTGAAGCTTTCTTT
many	TRBJ1-2	NA	TRBV6-1	CASSELEISRDGYTF	TGTGCCAGCAGTGAATTAGAGATCTCTCGGGATGGCTACACCTTC
few	TRBJ1-4	TRBD1	TRBV5-1	CASSLAGQGVIEKLFF	TGCGCCAGCAGCTTGGCGGGACAGGGAGTAATAGAAAAACTGTTTTTT
NA	TRBJ2-6	NA	TRBV19	CASRETGANVLTF	TGTGCCAGTAGGGAGACTGGGGCCAACGTCCTGACTTTC
NA	TRBJ2-5	NA	TRBV18	CASSPGSQETQYF	TGTGCCAGCTCACCGGGTTCCCAAGAGACCCAGTACTTC
NA	TRBJ2-7	NA	TRBV2	CASSAYAGISYEQYF	TGTGCCAGCAGTGCATATGCCGGGATCTCCTACGAGCAGTACTTC
NA	TRBJ2-7	TRBD2	TRBV2	CASGRGLAGTYEQYF	TGTGCCAGCGGGAGGGGACTAGCGGGGACCTACGAGCAGTACTTC
NA	TRBJ1-3	NA	TRBV7-6	CASSSRHISGNTIYF	TGTGCCAGCAGCTCGCGACACATCTCTGGAAACACCATATATTTT
few	TRBJ2-3	NA	TRBV10-1	CASSERTDTQYF	TGCGCCAGTTCGGAGCGGACAGATACGCAGTATTTT
NA	TRBJ2-7	TRBD2	TRBV7-9	CASLAAGVSYEQYF	TGTGCCAGCCTCGCGGCGGGAGTATCCTACGAGCAGTACTTC
NA	TRBJ2-7	TRBD1	TRBV6-1	CASSDRRKTGDQDEQYF	TGTGCCAGCAGTGACCGCCGGAAGACAGGGGATCAGGACGAGCAGTACTTC
once	TRBJ1-4	NA	TRBV13	CASSLGNRGANEKLFF	TGTGCCAGCAGCTTAGGGAATCGGGGGGCTAATGAAAAACTGTTTTTT
few	TRBJ2-2	NA	TRBV18	CASSTDEQGFGELFF	TGTGCCAGCTCAACAGACGAACAGGGATTCGGGGAGCTGTTTTTT
NA	TRBJ2-7	NA	TRBV11-1	CASSPGWSGTYEQYF	TGTGCCAGCAGCCCGGGGTGGTCAGGTACCTACGAGCAGTACTTC
NA	TRBJ2-2	TRBD2	TRBV5-1	CASSLAGVNTGELFF	TGCGCCAGCAGCTTAGCGGGGGTGAACACCGGGGAGCTGTTTTTT
NA	TRBJ2-7	NA	TRBV28	CASSRRLSPYEQYF	TGTGCCAGCAGCCGACGACTGAGCCCCTACGAGCAGTACTTC
NA	TRBJ2-3	NA	TRBV6-1	CASSDVVLSVDTQYF	TGTGCCAGCAGTGATGTTGTTCTCTCAGTTGATACGCAGTATTTT
NA	TRBJ1-5	NA	TRBV7-2	CASSLGRAVLQPQHF	TGTGCCAGCAGCTTAGGGAGGGCTGTCTTGCAGCCCCAGCATTTT
NA	TRBJ2-5	NA	TRBV4-1	CASSQEPQGRGGGETQYF	TGCGCCAGCAGCCAGGAACCTCAGGGGAGGGGAGGCGGAGAGACCCAGTACTTC
few	TRBJ2-5	NA	TRBV6-5	CATSAGARETQYF	TGTGCCACCTCGGCCGGGGCACGGGAGACCCAGTACTTC
NA	TRBJ2-7	NA	TRBV28	CASSGALGEQYF	TGTGCCAGCTCCGGGGCTCTGGGGGAGCAGTACTTC
NA	TRBJ2-3	TRBD2	TRBV2	CASRLAGGPGTDTQYF	TGTGCCAGCCGGCTAGCGGGAGGGCCCGGCACAGATACGCAGTATTTT